These 25 T cell receptor beta chains came from one sample sequenced in a study of T cells in Graves' hyperthyroidism and ophthalmopathy. RNA transcripts served as the template for amplifying TCR beta CDR3 regions. Primed by the HTBI set, a first-round RT-PCR was run on the TCR CDR3. Via MiXCR, TCRdb re-called the multiplex PCR reads, giving one row per CDR3 protein. This table holds roughly 530,000 distinct CDR3 sequences, 15% to 20% found once. Input material: blood. All receptors derive from a woman aged 18-35 years with Graves' ophthalmopathy.

The chain has TRBV11-2 and TRBJ2-2; tentatively, D is TRBD1 or TRBD2 (5 bases each). The CDR3 runs to 19 residues. The germline gives CDR1 SGHAT, CDR2 FQNNGV. V was clipped by 2 bases and J by 8 bases, with 27 bases between them. CDR3 sequence (DNA): TGTGCCAGCAGCTTATCAATCCCTTGGGGGACGGGCTCTCGAGGGGAGCTGTTTTTT. Translating it yields CASSLSIPWGTGSRGELFF.

As regards this clonotype: A junction boundary mismatches the germline segment, possibly from a read error. The V call is TRBV6-1, the J call TRBJ2-2; 16 bases agree with TRBD2. The CDR3 has 19 residues. Germline V gene lookup returns CDR1 MNHNS and CDR2 SASEGT. The CDR3 here is CASSSPGTSGRAAAGELLF. DNA of the CDR3: TGTGCCAGCAGTAGTCCAGGGACTAGCGGGAGGGCCGCGGCCGGGGAGCTGCTTTTT.

Many counts were recorded for this clonotype. The chain has TRBV6-1 and TRBJ1-2; tentative D call: TRBD1 (6 bases). This CDR3 has 14 amino acids. Germline loops: CDR1 MNHNS, CDR2 SASEGT. V shed 6 bases and J shed 2 bases, with 13 bases lying between them. The CDR3 protein is CASRKTGSNYGYTF. DNA of the CDR3: TGTGCCAGCAGAAAAACAGGGAGCAACTATGGCTACACCTTC.

Many counts were recorded for this clonotype. J is TRBJ1-3 and V is TRBV12-3 or TRBV12-4; D gene ambiguous. V was cut by 6 bases and J by 1 base, with 4 bases left in between. The length of the CDR3 is 12 residues. The DNA for the CDR3 is TGTGCCAGCAGGTGGTCTGGAAACACCATATATTTT. Translation gives CASRWSGNTIYF.

This clonotype was recorded many times. The V gene is TRBV12-3 or TRBV12-4, the J gene TRBJ2-7; D is uncertain. The CDR3 spans 13 residues. Trimming removed 3 bases from V and 4 bases from J, with 10 bases in between. The CDR3 loop reads CASSLSSAYEQYF. The CDR3 DNA follows: TGTGCCAGCAGTTTGAGTTCAGCTTACGAGCAGTACTTC.

V is TRBV20-1 and J is TRBJ1-6; unclear D gene. Germline lookup yields CDR1 DFQATT and CDR2 SNEGSKA (reference sequence). Trimming took 4 bases from V and 8 from J, leaving 18 bases between them. The CDR3 has 15 amino acids. CDR3 in DNA: TGCAGTGCTATTCAAGGACTGTCCCCTCATTCACCCCTCCACTTT. Its translation: CSAIQGLSPHSPLHF.

This clonotype was seen at least ten times. The V and J genes are TRBV28 and TRBJ2-7; either TRBD1 or TRBD2 may supply D (5 bases each). CDR3 length: 15 residues. V lost 1 base and J 6 bases, leaving 16 bases between the germline ends. The germline gives CDR1 MDHEN, CDR2 SYDVKM. The CDR3 region has the DNA TGTGCCAGCAGTTTATTTGGGACCTCCAGCGTCGAGCAGTACTTC. It encodes CASSLFGTSSVEQYF.

Many counts were recorded for this clonotype. This rearrangement joins TRBV12-3 or TRBV12-4 to TRBJ2-1, with 9 bases aligning to TRBD1. This CDR3 contains 17 residues. Trimming removed 0 bases from V and 6 bases from J; junction bases left unmatched: 9. CDR3 region: CASSLAFLTTGGNEQFF. CDR3 nucleotide sequence: TGTGCCAGCAGTTTAGCCTTTTTGACGACAGGGGGCAATGAGCAGTTCTTC.

This chain links TRBV15 with TRBJ1-2; D is unclear. Germline V lookup: CDR1 LNHNV, CDR2 YYDKDF (reference sequence). V dropped 1 base and J dropped 3 bases, with 6 bases sitting between them. The CDR3 length is 13 residues. The CDR3 coding sequence is TGTGCCACCAGCAGAGGGGGTGACTATGGCTACACCTTC. Protein product: CATSRGGDYGYTF.

At least ten counts were recorded for this clonotype. The chain joins TRBV2 to TRBJ2-3; TRBD2 agrees at 11 bases. The CDR3 is made up of 16 amino acids. Germline V gene data show CDR1 as SNHLY and CDR2 as FYNNEI. The V segment lost 3 bases and the J segment 1 base; nucleotides outside the gene matches: 3. CDR3 protein: CASSDKGLAGTDTQYF. DNA for the CDR3: TGTGCCAGCAGTGACAAGGGACTAGCGGGCACAGATACGCAGTATTTT.

In its sample, this clonotype was seen a few times. This chain connects TRBV20-1 to TRBJ1-1; no definite D call. V was trimmed by 2 bases and J by 3 bases, leaving 4 bases between them. The length of the CDR3 is 11 residues. From germline, CDR1 is DFQATT and CDR2 SNEGSKA (reference sequence). The CDR3 here is CSARPDTEAFF. The DNA of the CDR3 is TGCAGTGCTAGACCTGACACTGAAGCTTTCTTT.

The chain carries TRBV6-1 and TRBJ1-6; no clear D gene. The CDR3 contains 14 residues. The V end lost 4 bases, the J end lost 5 bases, and 9 bases lay between the germline ends. Germline lookup yields CDR1 MNHNS and CDR2 SASEGT. The CDR3 spells CASSAGINNSPLHF. DNA for the CDR3: TGTGCCAGCAGTGCGGGAATAAATAATTCACCCCTCCACTTT.

This clonotype was counted at least ten times. The chain links TRBV7-3 to TRBJ2-2; D possibly corresponds to TRBD2 (6 bases). Germline-derived CDR1 and CDR2 are SGHTA and FQGTGA. The CDR3 extends over 15 amino acids. Trimming pared 1 base from V and 4 bases from J, leaving 10 bases between. In DNA, the CDR3 is TGTGCCAGCAGCTTAAGCGGGGACCGCACCGGGGAGCTGTTTTTT. This codes for CASSLSGDRTGELFF.

This clonotype was counted between two and nine times. This chain connects TRBV12-3 or TRBV12-4 to TRBJ1-6, with a tentative D call TRBD1 (5 bases). The length of the CDR3 is 15 residues. The V end lost 6 bases, the J end lost 1 base, and 10 bases lay between the germline ends. CDR3 in DNA: TGTGCCAGCAGGGCCCCAGGGTCCTATAATTCACCCCTCCACTTT. This codes for CASRAPGSYNSPLHF.

This clonotype was seen repeatedly, ten times or more. The rearrangement joins TRBV6-6 to TRBJ1-1; possibly TRBD1 for D (6 bases). Trimming took off 2 bases at V and 3 bases at J, with 10 bases between the two ends. Germline-derived CDR1 and CDR2 are MNHNY and SVGAGI (reference sequence). The CDR3 totals 14 residues. CDR3 coding DNA: TGTGCCAGCAGTTACATGGGGACATACACTGAAGCTTTCTTT. Translating it yields CASSYMGTYTEAFF.

V and J are TRBV7-8 and TRBJ2-1, with D perhaps assigned TRBD1 or TRBD2 (5 bases each). CDR1 is SGHVS and CDR2 is FQNEAQ in the germline V gene. The ends were cut back, 4 bases at V and 5 bases at J, with 12 bases in the middle. The CDR3 has 14 amino acids. CDR3 region: CASSSRDRHNEQFF. As DNA, the CDR3 is TGTGCCAGCAGCTCCCGGGACCGACACAATGAGCAGTTCTTC.

This clonotype was recorded at least ten times. This chain links TRBV29-1 with TRBJ2-7; D perhaps matches TRBD1 (6 bases). The V gene's germline CDR1 is SQVTM and CDR2 ANQGSEA. Trimming removed 5 bases from V and 4 bases from J, with 9 bases in between. The CDR3 sequence is 11 residues long. The CDR3 loop is CSVRTAYEQYF. CDR3 DNA sequence: TGCAGCGTTCGGACAGCGTACGAGCAGTACTTC.

The chain couples TRBV2 to TRBJ2-1; D unresolved. Germline values: CDR1 SNHLY, CDR2 FYNNEI. V was cut by 6 bases and J by 2 bases, with 8 bases left in between. The CDR3 consists of 13 residues. The CDR3 loop is CASRGPPYNEQFF. The CDR3 DNA sequence: TGTGCCAGCAGGGGCCCCCCCTACAATGAGCAGTTCTTC.

V usage is TRBV6-4 and J usage is TRBJ1-2; tentatively, D is TRBD1 (5 bases). V lost 5 bases and J 8 bases, leaving 15 bases between the germline ends. In germline, CDR1 is MRHNA, CDR2 SNTAGT. There are 13 residues in the CDR3. DNA for the CDR3: TGTGCCAGCAGTATTGGCCAGGGAACCGGCTACACCTTC. Translation: CASSIGQGTGYTF.

In this sample, this clonotype turned up many times. The chain employs TRBV2 and TRBJ1-1, with D hard to call. Trimming took off 3 bases at V and 0 bases at J, with 8 bases between the two ends. Germline CDR1 is SNHLY and CDR2 is FYNNEI. The CDR3 sequence is 14 residues long. CDR3 region: CASSERDLNTEAFF. For the CDR3, the DNA is TGTGCCAGCAGTGAGAGGGATTTGAACACTGAAGCTTTCTTT.

This clonotype was detected only a few times. The gene calls are TRBV20-1 and TRBJ2-3, with 12 bases lining up with TRBD2. Germline V gene lookup returns CDR1 DFQATT and CDR2 SNEGSKA (reference sequence). Trimming cost V 3 bases and J 5 bases; bases outside gene matches: 6. The CDR3 has 15 residues. The CDR3 is CSARGPSGGVDTQYF. In DNA, the CDR3 is TGCAGTGCTAGGGGGCCTAGCGGGGGGGTAGATACGCAGTATTTT.

This clonotype has more than one count but fewer than ten. The chain is built from TRBV20-1 and TRBJ2-1, with 10 bases matching TRBD1. From germline, CDR1 is DFQATT and CDR2 SNEGSKA (reference sequence). The V segment lost 6 bases and the J segment 14 bases; nucleotides outside the gene matches: 10. The length of the CDR3 is 12 residues. In DNA form, the CDR3 reads TGCAGTGCCAACCTACCGGGACAGGGGAAGTTCTTC. Its protein is CSANLPGQGKFF.

This clonotype was counted at least ten times. This sequence joins TRBV12-3 or TRBV12-4 and TRBJ1-1; 8 positions agree with TRBD1. Trimming at V came to 7 bases and at J to 0 bases, leaving 4 bases not matched to a gene. CDR3 length equals 14 residues. CDR3 in DNA: TGTGCCAGCATTCTACAGGGGGTGAACACTGAAGCTTTCTTT. Translating gives CASILQGVNTEAFF.

This clonotype was observed at least ten times. The chain employs TRBV6-1 and TRBJ2-1, with 10 positions matching TRBD2. CDR1 MNHNS and CDR2 SASEGT come from the germline V gene. This CDR3 is built from 16 residues. The J segment lost 1 base and the V segment lost 5 bases, leaving 5 bases of the junction unmatched. The CDR3 sequence is CASSTISGGSYNEQFF. The DNA of the CDR3 is TGTGCCAGCAGTACCATTAGCGGGGGGTCCTACAATGAGCAGTTCTTC.

This clonotype was recorded many times. CDR3 amino acids: CASSYWGPNTEAFF. In DNA form, the CDR3 reads TGTGCCAGCAGCTACTGGGGGCCGAACACTGAAGCTTTCTTT. This chain joins TRBV13 and TRBJ1-1; a weak D match, TRBD1 (6 bases). The germline V and J ends were trimmed by 4 bases and 1 base, with 10 bases remaining between them. Germline V gene lookup returns CDR1 PRHDT and CDR2 FYEKMQ (reference sequence). This CDR3 is 14 amino acids long.